The present T cell receptor (beta chain) was sequenced within a study of OX40 agonist ivuxolimab in advanced cancers. Study context: The patients got ivuxolimab, which is an agonistic anti-OX40 (CD134) antibody. Points from the study as a whole: Mean expanded clone counts were higher in CD8+ than CD4+ T cells. In the 0.1-3.0 mg/kg groups, partial responders showed among the lowest expansion.

Comments on this clone: Its specificity is not known.

Assay: immunoSEQ multiplex PCR; the TCRdb copy retains only in-frame clones and omits some. The table includes about 76,000 clones, around 86% detected once. V gave up 5 bases and J gave up 3 bases; unmatched junction bases: 8. The germline CDR1 and CDR2 sequences are SGDLS and YYNGEE. CDR3 length equals 16 residues. The gene calls are TRBV9 and TRBJ2-3, with 11 bases that match TRBD1. This specimen was CD4+ or CD8+ T cells sorted from blood, taken in a trial of the OX40 agonist ivuxolimab. This TCR was recovered from an adult with an advanced solid tumor such as melanoma, head and neck, liver or kidney cancer. This CDR3 is CASSSTGTGGTDTQYF. The CDR3 region has the DNA TGTGCCAGCAGTTCTACCGGGACAGGGGGGACAGATACGCAGTATTTT.